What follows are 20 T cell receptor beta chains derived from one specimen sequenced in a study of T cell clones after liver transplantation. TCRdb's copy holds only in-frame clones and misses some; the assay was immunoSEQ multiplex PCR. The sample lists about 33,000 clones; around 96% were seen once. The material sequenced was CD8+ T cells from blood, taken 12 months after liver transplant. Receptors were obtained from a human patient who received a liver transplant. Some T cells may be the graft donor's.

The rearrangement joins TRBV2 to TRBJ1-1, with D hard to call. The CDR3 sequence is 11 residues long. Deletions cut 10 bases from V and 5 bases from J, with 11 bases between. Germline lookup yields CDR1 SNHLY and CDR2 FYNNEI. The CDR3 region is CATPIRTEAFF. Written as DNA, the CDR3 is TGTGCCACCCCAATAAGGACTGAAGCTTTCTTT. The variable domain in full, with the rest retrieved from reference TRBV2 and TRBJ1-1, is EPEVTQTPSHQVTQMGQEVILRCVPISNHLYFYWYRQILGQKVEFLVSFYNNEISEKSEIFDDQFSVERPDGSNFTLKIRSTKLEDSAMYFCATPIRTEAFFGQGTRLTVV.

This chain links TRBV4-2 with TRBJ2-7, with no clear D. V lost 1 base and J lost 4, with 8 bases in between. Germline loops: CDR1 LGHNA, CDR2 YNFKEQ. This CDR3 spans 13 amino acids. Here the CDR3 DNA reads TGTGCCAGCAGCCAAGCCCCCCGGTACGAGCAGTACTTC. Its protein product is CASSQAPRYEQYF.

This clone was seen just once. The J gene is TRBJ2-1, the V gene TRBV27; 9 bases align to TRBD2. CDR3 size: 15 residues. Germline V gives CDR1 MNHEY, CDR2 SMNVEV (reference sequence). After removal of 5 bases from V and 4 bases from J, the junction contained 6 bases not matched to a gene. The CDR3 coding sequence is TGTGCCAGCAGTCACGGACTAGCGCGTTACAATGAGCAGTTCTTC. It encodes CASSHGLARYNEQFF.

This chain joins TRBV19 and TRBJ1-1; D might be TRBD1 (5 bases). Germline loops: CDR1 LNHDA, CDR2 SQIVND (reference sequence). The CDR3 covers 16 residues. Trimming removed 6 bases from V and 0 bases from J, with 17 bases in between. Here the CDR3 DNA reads TGTGCCAGTAGAAGACAGCTTACAGCAGTGAACACTGAAGCTTTCTTT. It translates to CASRRQLTAVNTEAFF.

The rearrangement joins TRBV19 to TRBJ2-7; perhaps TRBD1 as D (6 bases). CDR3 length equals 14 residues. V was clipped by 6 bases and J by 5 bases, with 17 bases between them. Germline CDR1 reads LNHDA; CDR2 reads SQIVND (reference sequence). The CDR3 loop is CASSLQGPHDEQYF. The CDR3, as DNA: TGTGCCAGTAGCCTACAGGGTCCGCACGACGAGCAGTACTTC.

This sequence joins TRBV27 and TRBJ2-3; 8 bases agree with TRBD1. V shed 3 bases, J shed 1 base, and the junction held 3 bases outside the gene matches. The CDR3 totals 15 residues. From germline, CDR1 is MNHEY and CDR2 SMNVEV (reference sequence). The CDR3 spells CASSFGGQGTDTQYF. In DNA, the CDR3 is TGTGCCAGCAGTTTTGGGGGACAGGGCACAGATACGCAGTATTTT.

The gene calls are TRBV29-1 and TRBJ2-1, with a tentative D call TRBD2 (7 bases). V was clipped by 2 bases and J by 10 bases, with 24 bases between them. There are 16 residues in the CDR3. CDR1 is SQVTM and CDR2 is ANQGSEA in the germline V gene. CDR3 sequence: CSVEYREGALLWEQFF. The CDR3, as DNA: TGCAGCGTTGAATACAGGGAGGGAGCCCTCTTATGGGAGCAGTTCTTC.

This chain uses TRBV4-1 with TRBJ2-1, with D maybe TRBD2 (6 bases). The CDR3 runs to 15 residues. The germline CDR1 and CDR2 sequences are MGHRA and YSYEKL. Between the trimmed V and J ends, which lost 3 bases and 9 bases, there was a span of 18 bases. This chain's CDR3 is CASSQRGPGSGEQFF. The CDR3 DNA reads TGCGCCAGCAGCCAGCGGGGCCCCGGGTCGGGTGAGCAGTTCTTC.

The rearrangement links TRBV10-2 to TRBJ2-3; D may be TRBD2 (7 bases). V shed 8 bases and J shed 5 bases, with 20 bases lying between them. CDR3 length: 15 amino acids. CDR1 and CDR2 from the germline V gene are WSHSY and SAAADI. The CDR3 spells CASYRGAGVKDTQYF. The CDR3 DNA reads TGCGCCAGCTACCGGGGGGCCGGAGTGAAAGATACGCAGTATTTT.

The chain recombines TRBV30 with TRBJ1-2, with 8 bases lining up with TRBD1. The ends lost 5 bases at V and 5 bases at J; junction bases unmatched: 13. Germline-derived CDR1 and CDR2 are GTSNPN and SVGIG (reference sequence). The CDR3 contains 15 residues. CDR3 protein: CAWEAGTGVWYGYTF. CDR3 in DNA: TGTGCCTGGGAAGCCGGGACAGGCGTTTGGTATGGCTACACCTTC.

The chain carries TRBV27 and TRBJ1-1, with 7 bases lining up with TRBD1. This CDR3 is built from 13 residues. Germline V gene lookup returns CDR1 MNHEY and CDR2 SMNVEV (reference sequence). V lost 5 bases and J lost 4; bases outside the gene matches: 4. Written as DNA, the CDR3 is TGTGCCAGCAGTCCGACAGGGATCACTGAAGCTTTCTTT. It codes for CASSPTGITEAFF.

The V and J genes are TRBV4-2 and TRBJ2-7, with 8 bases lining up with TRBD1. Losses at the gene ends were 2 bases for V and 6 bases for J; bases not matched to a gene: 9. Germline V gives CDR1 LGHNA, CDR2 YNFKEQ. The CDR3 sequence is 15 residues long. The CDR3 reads CASSQHGQGSSEQYF. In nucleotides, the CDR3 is TGTGCCAGCAGCCAACACGGACAGGGTAGTAGCGAGCAGTACTTC.

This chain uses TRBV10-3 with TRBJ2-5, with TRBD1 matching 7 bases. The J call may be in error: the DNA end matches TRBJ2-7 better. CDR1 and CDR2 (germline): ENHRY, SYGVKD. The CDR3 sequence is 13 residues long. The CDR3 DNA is TGTGCCATCAGCGGGGACAGATCCTACGAGCAGTACTTC. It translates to CAISGDRSYEQYF.

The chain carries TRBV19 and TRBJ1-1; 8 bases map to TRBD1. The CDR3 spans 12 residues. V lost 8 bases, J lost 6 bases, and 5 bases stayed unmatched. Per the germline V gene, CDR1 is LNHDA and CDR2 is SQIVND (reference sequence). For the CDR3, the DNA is TGTGCCAGTCAAGGGGGACAGGCTGAAGCTTTCTTT. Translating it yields CASQGGQAEAFF.

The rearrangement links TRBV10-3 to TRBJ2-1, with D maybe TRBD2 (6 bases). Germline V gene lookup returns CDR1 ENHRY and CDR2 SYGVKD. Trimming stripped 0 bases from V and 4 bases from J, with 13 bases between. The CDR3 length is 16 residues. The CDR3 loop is CAISESKEEGYNEQFF. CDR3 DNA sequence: TGTGCCATCAGTGAGTCGAAGGAGGAGGGTTACAATGAGCAGTTCTTC.

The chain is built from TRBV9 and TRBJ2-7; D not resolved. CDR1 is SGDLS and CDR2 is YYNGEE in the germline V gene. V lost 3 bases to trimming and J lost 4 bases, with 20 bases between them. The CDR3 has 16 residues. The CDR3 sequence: CASSGRGGPDNYEQYF. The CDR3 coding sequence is TGTGCCAGCAGCGGGCGAGGCGGACCCGATAATTACGAGCAGTACTTC.

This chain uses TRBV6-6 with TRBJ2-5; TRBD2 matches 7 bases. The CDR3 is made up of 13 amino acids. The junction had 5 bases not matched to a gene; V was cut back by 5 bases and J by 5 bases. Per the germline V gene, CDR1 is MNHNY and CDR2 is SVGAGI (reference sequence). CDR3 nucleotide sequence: TGTGCCAGCAGTCTAGCGGCGATGGAGACCCAGTACTTC. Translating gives CASSLAAMETQYF.

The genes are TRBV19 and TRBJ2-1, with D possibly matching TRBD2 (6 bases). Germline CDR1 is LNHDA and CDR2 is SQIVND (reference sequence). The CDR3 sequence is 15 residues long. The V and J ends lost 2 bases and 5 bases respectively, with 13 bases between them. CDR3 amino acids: CASSIYRESNNEQFF. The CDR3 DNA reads TGTGCCAGTAGTATATACCGGGAGTCTAACAATGAGCAGTTCTTC.

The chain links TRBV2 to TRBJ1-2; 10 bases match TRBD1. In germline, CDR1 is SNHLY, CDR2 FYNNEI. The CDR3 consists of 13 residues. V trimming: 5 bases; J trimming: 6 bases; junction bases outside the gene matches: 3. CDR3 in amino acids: CASSSDRGDGYTF. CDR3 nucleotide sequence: TGTGCCAGCAGTTCGGACAGGGGGGATGGCTACACCTTC.

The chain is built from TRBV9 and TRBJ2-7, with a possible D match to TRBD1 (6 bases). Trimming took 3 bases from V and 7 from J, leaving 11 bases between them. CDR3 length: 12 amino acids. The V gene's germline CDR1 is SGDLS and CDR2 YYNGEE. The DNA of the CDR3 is TGTGCCAGCAGCGCACAGGGAACAGAGCAGTACTTC. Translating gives CASSAQGTEQYF.